These T cell receptor beta chains were read from a single sample in a study of blood T cells in healthy people across ages. TCRdb re-analysed the 5' RACE reads in MiXCR, keeping a single row per CDR3 protein. This table has over 700,000 distinct CDR3 sequences, about 55% appearing once. The material sequenced was blood. The receptors here all came from a man older than 75 in good health. Each CDR3 is given without its conserved first and last residue. Fields, in order: V gene, D gene, J gene, CDR3 protein. D genes are given only for firm matches.

TRBV29-1,.,.,SVVWDVNPYEQY
TRBV20-1,TRBD1,TRBJ1-2,SAPMGQLQGYT
TRBV20-1,.,TRBJ2-1,SAPQEGSGEQF
TRBV5-1,TRBD2,TRBJ2-7,ASSWGGTGKTYEQY
TRBV9,.,TRBJ1-2,ASSPRGQLDGYT
TRBV4-2,TRBD1,TRBJ1-1,ASSQDPGQGAFTEAF
TRBV18,.,TRBJ1-5,ASSEGPLGNQPQH
TRBV24-1,.,TRBJ2-7,ATSDNGGYYEQY
TRBV5-1,TRBD2,TRBJ2-7,ASSSGLQTYEQY
TRBV5-6,.,TRBJ2-3,ASSIRSATGTDTQY
TRBV6-5,.,TRBJ1-2,ASSWVRGGPYGYT
TRBV29-1,.,TRBJ1-2,SVDGINYGYT
TRBV5-1,.,TRBJ2-7,ASSSGGTANAYEQY
TRBV29-1,.,TRBJ1-2,SVEVGPYGYT
TRBV7-2,TRBD2,.,ASSLRTSNEQY